This T cell receptor beta chain derives from a study of blood T cell repertoires in COVID-19. The Seattle site enrolled patients during active infection and followed them longitudinally. V was cut by 7 bases and J by 6 bases, with 12 bases left in between. There are 12 residues in the CDR3. Germline loops: CDR1 LNHDA, CDR2 SQIVND (reference sequence). Concerning this clone itself: The same CDR3 can be traced to other DNA sequences in this sample.

Libraries were prepared by immunoSEQ multiplex PCR; TCRdb keeps only in-frame clonotypes and omits some of them. The table shows some 130,000 clones, with 75% to 90% occurring only once. Material for sequencing was peripheral blood. The chain links TRBV19 to TRBJ1-1, with a tentative D call TRBD1 (5 bases). This receptor was taken from a man aged 55 to 70 with COVID-19, enrolled during active disease. The CDR3 DNA reads TGTGCCAGTAAAGGGGAAGCTCCTGAAGCTTTCTTT. It is translated as CASKGEAPEAFF. The whole variable domain, remainder taken from reference TRBV19 and TRBJ1-1, is DGGITQSPKYLFRKEGQNVTLSCEQNLNHDAMYWYRQDPGQGLRLIYYSQIVNDFQKGDIAEGYSVSREKKESFPLTVTSAQKNPTAFYLCASKGEAPEAFFGQGTRLTVV.